The text below deals with one T cell receptor (gamma chain). A much larger clone is a single base away; this may be a read error. In germline, CDR1 is GITISATS, CDR2 ISYDGTV (reference sequence). The CDR3 totals 11 residues. The sample is drawn from a study of gamma-delta T cells after stem cell transplantation. TCRdb re-identified clones in the RT-PCR reads via CATT. The table lists around 1,200 gamma-chain clones, under 3.5% of them singletons. The V gene is TRGV9, the J gene TRGJ1 or TRGJ2. Sequencing was done on a sample of gamma-delta T cells. This clonotype was sampled from a human donor. It is not recorded whose cells these are; they may come from a transplant donor. The CDR3 loop is CALRERREKLF. The CDR3 nucleotides read TGTGCCTTGCGGGAGCGTCGGGAGAAACTCTTT.